This note documents a single T cell receptor (beta chain) sequence. This CDR3 is built from 13 residues. The V gene's germline CDR1 is SGHRS and CDR2 YFSETQ. V lost 6 bases and J lost 10, with 14 bases in between. The sample comes from a study of cytomegalovirus exposure and HLA in healthy donors. It was healthy bone marrow donors who served as donors. The PCR employed 60 Vbeta primers together with 13 Jbeta primers. Original data processing: The authors later counted 75 million to 90 million unique TCR beta chains, 8.5 million to 13 million of them shared. Here immunoSEQ multiplex PCR was the method, and the copy in TCRdb shows in-frame clones only, minus some. The V and J calls and the clone size are those of that table, but D and trimming were determined from the DNA. This table holds roughly 100,000 clones, 70% to 80% found once.

The origin of this receptor is a man aged 18 to 29 in good health and CMV-seropositive. Sequencing was carried out using PBMCs. This sequence joins TRBV5-1 and TRBJ1-6; D possibly corresponds to TRBD1 (5 bases). CDR3 DNA sequence: TGCGCCAGCAAAGGGGTCGGAGACTCACCCCTCCACTTT. It codes for CASKGVGDSPLHF.